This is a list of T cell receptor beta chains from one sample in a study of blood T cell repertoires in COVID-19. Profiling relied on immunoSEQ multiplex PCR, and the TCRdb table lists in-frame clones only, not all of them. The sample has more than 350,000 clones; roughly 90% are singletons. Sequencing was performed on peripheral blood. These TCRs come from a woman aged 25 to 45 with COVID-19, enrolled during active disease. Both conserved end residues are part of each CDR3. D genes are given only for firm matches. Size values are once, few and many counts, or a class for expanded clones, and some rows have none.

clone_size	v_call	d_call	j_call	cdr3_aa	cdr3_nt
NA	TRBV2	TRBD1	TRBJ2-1	CASELGQGAGNEQFF	TGTGCCAGCGAATTGGGACAGGGGGCTGGCAATGAGCAGTTCTTC
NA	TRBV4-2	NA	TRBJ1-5	CASSQIAGSKQPQHF	TGTGCCAGCAGCCAAATTGCGGGGAGTAAGCAGCCCCAGCATTTT
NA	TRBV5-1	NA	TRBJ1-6	CASSPGEAYNSPLHF	TGCGCCAGCAGCCCCGGGGAGGCCTATAATTCACCCCTCCACTTT
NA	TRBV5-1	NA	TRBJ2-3	CASRGGLESTDTQYF	TGCGCCAGCAGAGGAGGGTTAGAATCCACAGATACGCAGTATTTT
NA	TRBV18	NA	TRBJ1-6	CASSPGPTRDSPLHF	TGTGCCAGCTCACCAGGACCTACGAGGGATTCACCCCTCCACTTT
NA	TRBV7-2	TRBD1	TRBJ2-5	CASSQGQGRETQYF	TGTGCCAGCAGCCAGGGACAGGGAAGAGAGACCCAGTACTTC
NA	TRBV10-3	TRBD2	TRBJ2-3	CAVTSGGTLGTDTQYF	TGTGCCGTTACTAGCGGGGGGACCCTTGGCACAGATACGCAGTATTTT
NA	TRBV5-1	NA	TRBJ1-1	CASSLAVLGANTEAFF	TGCGCCAGCAGCTTGGCCGTGCTGGGGGCGAACACTGAAGCTTTCTTT
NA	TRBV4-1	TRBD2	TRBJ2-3	CASSQWTSGRALTDTQYF	TGCGCCAGCAGCCAGTGGACTAGCGGGAGGGCACTCACAGATACGCAGTATTTT
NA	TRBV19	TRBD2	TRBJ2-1	CASTTSGLAGRWGEQFF	TGTGCCAGTACCACCTCTGGACTAGCGGGGCGGTGGGGTGAGCAGTTCTTC
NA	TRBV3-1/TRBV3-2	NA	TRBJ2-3	CASSPRWRPRVTDTQYF	TGTGCCAGCAGCCCCAGGTGGAGGCCTCGAGTCACAGATACGCAGTATTTT
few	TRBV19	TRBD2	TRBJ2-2	CASSSLGLAGGLNTGELFF	TGTGCCAGTAGTTCCTTGGGACTAGCGGGAGGCCTGAACACCGGGGAGCTGTTTTTT
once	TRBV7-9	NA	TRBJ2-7	CASSLSGLERYEQYF	TGTGCCAGCAGCTTATCGGGACTGGAACGCTACGAGCAGTACTTC
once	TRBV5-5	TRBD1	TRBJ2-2	CASSLDRGSPGELFF	TGTGCCAGCAGCTTAGACAGGGGATCTCCCGGGGAGCTGTTTTTT
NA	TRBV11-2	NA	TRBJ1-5	CASSLGGQRSNQPQHF	TGTGCCAGCAGCTTAGGCGGGCAGCGCAGCAATCAGCCCCAGCATTTT
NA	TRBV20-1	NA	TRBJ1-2	CSASPNGGANYGYTF	TGCAGTGCTAGTCCCAATGGGGGGGCTAACTATGGCTACACCTTC
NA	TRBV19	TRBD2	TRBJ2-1	CASSIQAGGPGNEQFF	TGTGCCAGTAGTATCCAGGCGGGAGGGCCTGGGAATGAGCAGTTCTTC
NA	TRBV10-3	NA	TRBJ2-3	CAISESKLIPGGSGEVTDTQYF	TGTGCCATCAGTGAGTCGAAATTAATCCCGGGCGGGTCGGGCGAGGTAACAGATACGCAGTATTTT
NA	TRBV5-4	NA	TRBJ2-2	CASSLYGQSGELFF	TGTGCCAGCAGCTTGTATGGCCAATCCGGGGAGCTGTTTTTT
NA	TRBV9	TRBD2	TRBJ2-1	CASSVAGGNYNEQFF	TGTGCCAGCAGCGTAGCGGGGGGTAACTACAATGAGCAGTTCTTC
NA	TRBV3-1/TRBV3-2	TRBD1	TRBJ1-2	CASSQGTGRSYGYTF	TGTGCCAGCAGCCAAGGGACAGGGCGTAGCTATGGCTACACCTTC
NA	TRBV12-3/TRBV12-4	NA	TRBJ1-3	CASSFRGYNTIYF	TGTGCCAGCAGTTTTAGGGGGTACAACACCATATATTTT
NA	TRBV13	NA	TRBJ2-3	CASSNLLGVIPDTQYF	TGTGCCAGCAGCAACCTCCTAGGGGTGATTCCAGATACGCAGTATTTT
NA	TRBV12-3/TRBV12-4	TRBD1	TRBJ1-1	CASLIQGGTEAFF	TGTGCCAGCCTTATACAGGGGGGCACTGAAGCTTTCTTT
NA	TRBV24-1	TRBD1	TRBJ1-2	CATSAGQGAFGYTF	TGTGCCACCAGTGCCGGACAGGGGGCCTTTGGCTACACCTTC
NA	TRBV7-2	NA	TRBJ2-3	CASSLGGRGRTDTQYF	TGTGCCAGCAGCTTAGGAGGGAGGGGGAGGACAGATACGCAGTATTTT
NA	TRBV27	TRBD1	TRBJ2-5	CASSLSTGAQETQYF	TGTGCCAGCAGTTTGTCGACAGGGGCCCAAGAGACCCAGTACTTC
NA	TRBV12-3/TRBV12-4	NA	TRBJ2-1	CASSLSGLGFF	TGTGCCAGCAGTTTATCGGGATTGGGGTTCTTC
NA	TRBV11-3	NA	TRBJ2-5	CASSLGQEETQYF	TGTGCCAGCAGCTTAGGGCAGGAAGAGACCCAGTACTTC
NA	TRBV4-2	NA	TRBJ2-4	CASSQEISGVAKNIQYF	TGTGCCAGCAGCCAAGAGATTAGCGGAGTAGCCAAAAACATTCAGTACTTC
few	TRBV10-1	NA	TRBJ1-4	CATDRRKATNEKLFF	TGCGCCACCGACAGGCGGAAAGCAACTAATGAAAAACTGTTTTTT
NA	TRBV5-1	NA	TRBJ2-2	CASSSGANTGELFF	TGCGCCAGCAGCTCCGGGGCGAACACCGGGGAGCTGTTTTTT
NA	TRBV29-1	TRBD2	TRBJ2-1	CSVVVRESYNEQFF	TGCAGCGTTGTTGTGCGGGAGTCTTACAATGAGCAGTTCTTC
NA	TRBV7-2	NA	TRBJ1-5	CASSLESTDNQPQHF	TGTGCCAGCAGCTTAGAGTCAACAGACAATCAGCCCCAGCATTTT
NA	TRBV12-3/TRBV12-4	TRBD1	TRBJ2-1	CASSTQGTEQFF	TGTGCCAGCAGTACACAGGGGACTGAGCAGTTCTTC
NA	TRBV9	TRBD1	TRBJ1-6	CASSPRDSSSYNSPLHF	TGTGCCAGCAGCCCGAGGGACAGCAGCTCCTATAATTCACCCCTCCACTTT
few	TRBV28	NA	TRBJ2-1	CASILGSSNEQFF	TGTGCCAGCATCTTGGGGAGCTCCAATGAGCAGTTCTTC